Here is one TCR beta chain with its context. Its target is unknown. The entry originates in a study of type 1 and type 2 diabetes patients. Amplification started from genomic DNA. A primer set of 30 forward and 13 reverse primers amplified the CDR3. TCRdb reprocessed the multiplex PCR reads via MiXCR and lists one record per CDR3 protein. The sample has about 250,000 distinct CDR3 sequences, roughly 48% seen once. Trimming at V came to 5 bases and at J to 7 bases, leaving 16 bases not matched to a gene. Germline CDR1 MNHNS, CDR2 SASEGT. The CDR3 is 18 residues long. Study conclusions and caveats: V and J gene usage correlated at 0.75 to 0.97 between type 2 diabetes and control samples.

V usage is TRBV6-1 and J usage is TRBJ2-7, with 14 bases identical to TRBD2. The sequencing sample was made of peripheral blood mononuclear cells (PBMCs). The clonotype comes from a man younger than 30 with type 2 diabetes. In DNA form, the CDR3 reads TGTGCCAGCAGTCATGGAGGACTAGCGGGAGGACTCTCGAGAGAGCAGTACTTC. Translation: CASSHGGLAGGLSREQYF.